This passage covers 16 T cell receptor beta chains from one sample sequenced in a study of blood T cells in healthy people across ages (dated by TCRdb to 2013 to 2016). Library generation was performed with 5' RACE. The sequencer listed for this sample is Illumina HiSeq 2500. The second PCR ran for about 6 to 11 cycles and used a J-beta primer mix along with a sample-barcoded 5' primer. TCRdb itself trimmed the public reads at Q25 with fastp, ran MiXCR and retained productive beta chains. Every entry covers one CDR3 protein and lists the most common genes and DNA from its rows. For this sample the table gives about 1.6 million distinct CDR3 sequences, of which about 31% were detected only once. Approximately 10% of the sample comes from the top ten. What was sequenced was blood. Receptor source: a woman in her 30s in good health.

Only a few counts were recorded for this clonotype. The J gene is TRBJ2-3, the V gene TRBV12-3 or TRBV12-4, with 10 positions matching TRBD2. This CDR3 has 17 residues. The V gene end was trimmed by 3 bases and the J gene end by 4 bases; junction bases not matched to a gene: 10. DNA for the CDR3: TGTGCCAGCAGTTTCGTCCCCCTAGCGGGGGTTTCAGATACGCAGTATTTT. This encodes CASSFVPLAGVSDTQYF.

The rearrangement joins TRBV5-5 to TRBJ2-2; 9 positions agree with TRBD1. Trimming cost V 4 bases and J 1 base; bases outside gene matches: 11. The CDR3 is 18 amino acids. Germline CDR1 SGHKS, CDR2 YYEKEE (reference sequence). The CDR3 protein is CASSRRQGGRENTGELFF. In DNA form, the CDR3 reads TGTGCCAGCAGCCGGAGACAGGGGGGAAGGGAGAACACCGGGGAGCTGTTTTTT.

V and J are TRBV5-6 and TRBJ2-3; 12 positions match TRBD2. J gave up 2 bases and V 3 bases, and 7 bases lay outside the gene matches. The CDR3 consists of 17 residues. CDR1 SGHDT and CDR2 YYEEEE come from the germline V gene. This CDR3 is CASSSRTSGANTDTQYF. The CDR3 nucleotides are TGTGCCAGCAGCTCTAGGACTAGCGGGGCAAACACAGATACGCAGTATTTT.

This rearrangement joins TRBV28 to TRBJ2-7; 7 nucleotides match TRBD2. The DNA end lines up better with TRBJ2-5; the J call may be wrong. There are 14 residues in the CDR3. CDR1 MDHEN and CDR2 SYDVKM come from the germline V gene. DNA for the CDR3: TGTGCCAGCAGTTCCCCCCGGGGGGAAGAGACCCAGTACTTC. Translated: CASSSPRGEETQYF.

The CDR3: CASRFNSGANVLTF. CDR3 nucleotides: TGTGCCAGCAGGTTTAACTCTGGGGCCAACGTCCTGACTTTC. The rearrangement joins TRBV27 to TRBJ2-6; unclear D gene. CDR1 is MNHEY, CDR2 SMNVEV, per germline (reference sequence). Trimming shortened V by 6 bases and J by 0 bases, and 6 bases separated the two germline ends. The CDR3 runs 14 residues.

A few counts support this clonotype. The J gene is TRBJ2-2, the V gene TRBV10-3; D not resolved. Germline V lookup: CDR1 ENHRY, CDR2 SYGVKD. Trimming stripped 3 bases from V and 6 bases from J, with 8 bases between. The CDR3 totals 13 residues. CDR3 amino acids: CAISDVGPGELFF. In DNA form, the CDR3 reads TGTGCCATCAGTGACGTCGGACCCGGGGAGCTGTTTTTT.

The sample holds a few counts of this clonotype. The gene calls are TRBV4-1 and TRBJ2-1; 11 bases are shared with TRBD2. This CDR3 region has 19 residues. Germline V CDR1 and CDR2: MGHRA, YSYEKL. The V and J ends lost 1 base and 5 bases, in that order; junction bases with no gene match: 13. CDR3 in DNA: TGCGCCAGCAGCCAAGCCAACCCGCCGGGGACTAGCGGCAACAATGAGCAGTTCTTC. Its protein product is CASSQANPPGTSGNNEQFF.

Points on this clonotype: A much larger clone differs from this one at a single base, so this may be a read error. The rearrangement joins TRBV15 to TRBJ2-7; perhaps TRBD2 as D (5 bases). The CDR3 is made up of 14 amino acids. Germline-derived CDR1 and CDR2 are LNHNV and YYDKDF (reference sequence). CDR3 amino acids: CATSRVQRSYGQYF. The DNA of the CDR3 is TGTGCCACCAGCAGAGTCCAGCGGTCCTACGGGCAGTACTTC. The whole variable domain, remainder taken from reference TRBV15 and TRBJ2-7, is DAMVIQNPRYQVTQFGKPVTLSCSQTLNHNVMYWYQQKSSQAPKLLFHYYDKDFNNEADTPDNFQSRRPNTSFCFLDIRSPGLGDTAMYLCATSRVQRSYGQYFGPGTRLTVT.

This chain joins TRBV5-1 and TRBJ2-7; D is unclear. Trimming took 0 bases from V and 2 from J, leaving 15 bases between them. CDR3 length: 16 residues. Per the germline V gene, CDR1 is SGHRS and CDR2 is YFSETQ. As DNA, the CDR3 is TGCGCCAGCAGCTTGGCGGTAGGAACCATCCCCTACGAGCAGTACTTC. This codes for CASSLAVGTIPYEQYF.

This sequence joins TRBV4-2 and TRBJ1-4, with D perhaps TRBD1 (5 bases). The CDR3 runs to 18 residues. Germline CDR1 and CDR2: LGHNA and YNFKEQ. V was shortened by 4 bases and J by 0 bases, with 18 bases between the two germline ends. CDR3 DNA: TGTGCCAGCAGCCTCAACGGGGGGGACCTGACAACTAATGAAAAACTGTTTTTT. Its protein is CASSLNGGDLTTNEKLFF.

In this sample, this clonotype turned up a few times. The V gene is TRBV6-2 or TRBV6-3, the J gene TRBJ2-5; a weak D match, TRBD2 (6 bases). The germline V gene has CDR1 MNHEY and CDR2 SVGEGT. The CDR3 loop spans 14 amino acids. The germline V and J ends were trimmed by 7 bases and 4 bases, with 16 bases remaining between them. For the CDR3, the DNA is TGTGCCAGCAACGACGGGAGCCCTGGAGAGACCCAGTACTTC. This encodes CASNDGSPGETQYF.

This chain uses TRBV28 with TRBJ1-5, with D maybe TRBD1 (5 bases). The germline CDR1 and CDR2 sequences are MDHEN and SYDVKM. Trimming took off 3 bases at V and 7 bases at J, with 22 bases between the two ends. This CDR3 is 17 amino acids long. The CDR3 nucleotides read TGTGCCAGCAGTTTTCGGCAGGGCCGGGAGAAAGGGCAGCCCCAGCATTTT. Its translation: CASSFRQGREKGQPQHF.

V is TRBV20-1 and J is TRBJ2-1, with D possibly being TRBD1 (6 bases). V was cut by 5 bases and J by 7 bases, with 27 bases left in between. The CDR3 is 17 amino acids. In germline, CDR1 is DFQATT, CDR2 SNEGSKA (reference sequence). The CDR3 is CSALSLNDGLQGNEQFF. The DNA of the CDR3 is TGCAGTGCTTTGTCCCTGAATGACGGACTCCAGGGGAATGAGCAGTTCTTC.

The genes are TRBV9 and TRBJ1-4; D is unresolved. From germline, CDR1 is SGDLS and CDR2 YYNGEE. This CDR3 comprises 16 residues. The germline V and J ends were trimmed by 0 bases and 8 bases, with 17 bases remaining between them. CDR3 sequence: CASSVGEQARLEKLFF. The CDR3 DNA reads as TGTGCCAGCAGCGTAGGTGAGCAGGCTCGGTTAGAAAAACTGTTTTTT.

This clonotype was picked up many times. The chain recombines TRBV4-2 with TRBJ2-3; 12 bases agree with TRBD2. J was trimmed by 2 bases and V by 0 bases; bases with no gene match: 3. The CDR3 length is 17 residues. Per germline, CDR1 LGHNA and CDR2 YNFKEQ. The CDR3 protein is CASSQETSGGLTDTQYF. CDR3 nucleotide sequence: TGTGCCAGCAGCCAAGAGACTAGCGGGGGACTCACAGATACGCAGTATTTT.

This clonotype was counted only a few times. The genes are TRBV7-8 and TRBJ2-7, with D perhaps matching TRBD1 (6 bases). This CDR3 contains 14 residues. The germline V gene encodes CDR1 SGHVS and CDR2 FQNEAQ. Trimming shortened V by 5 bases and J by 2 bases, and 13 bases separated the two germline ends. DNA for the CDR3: TGTGCCAGCAGCACCGGGACACCTGCCTACGAGCAGTACTTC. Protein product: CASSTGTPAYEQYF.